The TCR beta chain under discussion was sequenced for a study of CXCR3-negative and CXCR3-positive naive CD8 T cells. Study-level findings and limits: TRB CDR3s were more hydrophobic in CXCR3-positive than in CXCR3-negative naive cells. Cryopreserved PBMCs had partly decreased CXCR3 expression; fresh PBMCs were used in most assays.

A note on this clonotype: The antigen is unknown.

The CDR3 covers 11 residues. Germline V gene data show CDR1 as MNHEY and CDR2 as SMNVEV (reference sequence). Libraries of TRB cDNA were made by 5' RACE and carried UMIs. After re-calling the 5' RACE reads, TCRdb lists one entry per CDR3 protein, DNA absent. The sample totals some 53,000 distinct CDR3 sequences. The rearrangement links TRBV27 to TRBJ2-1. Material: naive CXCR3+ CD8+ T cells from blood. Noted subset: CD45RO-CCR7+CD27+CD95- naive CD8+ T cells expressing CXCR3 (TNR3+). The clonotype comes from a human donor in good health. Some clones in this sample may be carry-over from other donors' samples. The CDR3 loop reads CASTRSGEQFF.